A selection of T cell receptor beta chains follows, all from one sample in a study of blood T cell repertoires in COVID-19. TCRdb keeps only in-frame clones here, not all; method: immunoSEQ multiplex PCR. Of 90,000 to 120,000 clones in the sample, 80% were seen once. Sequenced: peripheral blood. The receptors were gathered from a man aged 70 or older with acute or convalescent COVID-19. Both conserved end residues are part of each CDR3. D genes are given only for firm matches. The listing skips clone size in some rows; elsewhere it reads once, few, many or a size class.

clone_size: once
j_call: TRBJ1-1
d_call: NA
v_call: TRBV15
cdr3_aa: CATSRQNAEAFF
cdr3_nt: TGTGCCACCAGCAGGCAGAATGCTGAAGCTTTCTTT

clone_size: once
j_call: TRBJ2-7
d_call: TRBD2
v_call: TRBV7-3
cdr3_aa: CASSRLAGAVSEQYF
cdr3_nt: TGTGCCAGCAGCCGACTAGCGGGGGCGGTCAGCGAGCAGTACTTC

clone_size: NA
j_call: TRBJ2-7
d_call: TRBD2
v_call: TRBV12-5
cdr3_aa: CASGPARGGNLYEQYF
cdr3_nt: TGTGCTAGTGGTCCTGCCCGCGGGGGGAACCTTTACGAGCAGTACTTC

clone_size: NA
j_call: TRBJ1-3
d_call: TRBD1
v_call: TRBV18
cdr3_aa: CASSDGQGGNTIYF
cdr3_nt: TGTGCCAGCTCAGACGGACAGGGAGGAAACACCATATATTTT

clone_size: NA
j_call: TRBJ2-3
d_call: TRBD2
v_call: TRBV4-1
cdr3_aa: CASSPSGLAGGGGDTQYF
cdr3_nt: TGCGCCAGCAGCCCGTCGGGACTAGCGGGGGGAGGCGGAGATACGCAGTATTTT

clone_size: NA
j_call: TRBJ2-5
d_call: NA
v_call: TRBV9
cdr3_aa: CASSVGPEADYQETQYF
cdr3_nt: TGTGCCAGCAGCGTAGGCCCCGAGGCGGATTACCAAGAGACCCAGTACTTC

clone_size: NA
j_call: TRBJ2-7
d_call: TRBD1
v_call: TRBV18
cdr3_aa: CASSPNRGAYEQYF
cdr3_nt: TGTGCCAGCTCACCCAACAGGGGGGCTTACGAGCAGTACTTC

clone_size: NA
j_call: TRBJ1-2
d_call: TRBD1
v_call: TRBV5-1
cdr3_aa: CASSLVPGGDYGYTF
cdr3_nt: TGCGCCAGCAGCTTGGTACCAGGGGGCGACTATGGCTACACCTTC

clone_size: NA
j_call: TRBJ1-1
d_call: NA
v_call: TRBV19
cdr3_aa: CASSKGRGVNTEAFF
cdr3_nt: TGTGCCAGTAGTAAAGGGCGGGGAGTGAACACTGAAGCTTTCTTT

clone_size: NA
j_call: TRBJ1-2
d_call: TRBD1
v_call: TRBV11-1
cdr3_aa: CASSLTGPYGYTF
cdr3_nt: TGTGCCAGCAGCCTGACAGGGCCCTATGGCTACACCTTC

clone_size: once
j_call: TRBJ2-7
d_call: NA
v_call: TRBV7-3
cdr3_aa: CASSPPGGGEQYF
cdr3_nt: TGTGCCAGCAGCCCACCAGGGGGAGGCGAGCAGTACTTC

clone_size: once
j_call: TRBJ2-2
d_call: NA
v_call: TRBV25-1
cdr3_aa: CASSEYRGLNTGELFF
cdr3_nt: TGTGCCAGCAGTGAATATCGGGGGTTGAACACCGGGGAGCTGTTTTTT

clone_size: NA
j_call: TRBJ1-1
d_call: NA
v_call: TRBV9
cdr3_aa: CASSLSDTEAFF
cdr3_nt: TGTGCCAGCAGCCTTTCGGACACTGAAGCTTTCTTT

clone_size: NA
j_call: TRBJ2-1
d_call: TRBD2
v_call: TRBV7-6
cdr3_aa: CASSLRRSGGLYNEQFF
cdr3_nt: TGTGCCAGCAGCTTAAGAAGAAGCGGGGGCCTTTACAATGAGCAGTTCTTC

clone_size: NA
j_call: TRBJ2-1
d_call: TRBD1
v_call: TRBV24-1
cdr3_aa: CATSETGKEQFF
cdr3_nt: TGTGCCACCAGTGAGACAGGGAAAGAGCAGTTCTTC

clone_size: once
j_call: TRBJ1-5
d_call: NA
v_call: TRBV19
cdr3_aa: CASSWVLTGSNQPQHF
cdr3_nt: TGTGCCAGTAGTTGGGTTTTAACAGGGAGCAATCAGCCCCAGCATTTT

clone_size: NA
j_call: TRBJ2-7
d_call: TRBD2
v_call: TRBV6-5
cdr3_aa: CASSSTSGGSEQYF
cdr3_nt: TGTGCCAGCAGTTCCACTAGCGGGGGCAGCGAGCAGTACTTC

clone_size: NA
j_call: TRBJ1-1
d_call: NA
v_call: TRBV5-1
cdr3_aa: CASSLEAAEAFF
cdr3_nt: TGCGCCAGCAGCTTGGAGGCGGCCGAAGCTTTCTTT

clone_size: once
j_call: TRBJ2-1
d_call: TRBD2
v_call: TRBV5-1
cdr3_aa: CASSLASVGGGSYNEQFF
cdr3_nt: TGCGCCAGCAGCTTGGCCAGTGTTGGCGGGGGGTCCTACAATGAGCAGTTCTTC

clone_size: NA
j_call: TRBJ1-1
d_call: NA
v_call: TRBV7-2
cdr3_aa: CASSLSPGEITEAFF
cdr3_nt: TGTGCCAGCAGCTTAAGTCCAGGGGAGATCACTGAAGCTTTCTTT

clone_size: NA
j_call: TRBJ1-1
d_call: TRBD1
v_call: TRBV10-2
cdr3_aa: CASSPGTGAGEAFF
cdr3_nt: TGCGCCAGCAGTCCTGGGACAGGGGCCGGTGAAGCTTTCTTT

clone_size: NA
j_call: TRBJ2-6
d_call: TRBD1
v_call: TRBV6-6
cdr3_aa: CASSPPWGQGYANVLTF
cdr3_nt: TGTGCCAGCAGTCCTCCCTGGGGACAGGGGTATGCCAACGTCCTGACTTTC

clone_size: NA
j_call: TRBJ1-6
d_call: NA
v_call: TRBV5-1
cdr3_aa: CASSLRQVSPLHF
cdr3_nt: TGCGCCAGCAGCCTTCGACAAGTTTCACCCCTCCACTTT

clone_size: few
j_call: TRBJ2-7
d_call: NA
v_call: TRBV19
cdr3_aa: CASSIGQRAYEQYF
cdr3_nt: TGTGCCAGTAGTATAGGACAGAGAGCCTACGAGCAGTACTTC

clone_size: NA
j_call: TRBJ1-1
d_call: TRBD1
v_call: TRBV19
cdr3_aa: CASSAPGTGGALTEAFF
cdr3_nt: TGTGCCAGTAGTGCTCCCGGGACAGGGGGCGCATTAACTGAAGCTTTCTTT

clone_size: NA
j_call: TRBJ2-1
d_call: TRBD2
v_call: TRBV5-1
cdr3_aa: CASRPSGGSSYNEQFF
cdr3_nt: TGCGCCAGCAGACCTAGCGGGGGCAGCTCCTACAATGAGCAGTTCTTC

clone_size: NA
j_call: TRBJ2-1
d_call: NA
v_call: TRBV14
cdr3_aa: CASSQGTSRGGYNEQFF
cdr3_nt: TGTGCCAGCAGCCAAGGGACTAGTAGGGGGGGGTACAATGAGCAGTTCTTC

clone_size: once
j_call: TRBJ2-2
d_call: NA
v_call: TRBV9
cdr3_aa: CASSGGSGELFF
cdr3_nt: TGTGCCAGCAGCGGCGGGTCCGGGGAGCTGTTTTTT